The following is a T cell receptor beta chain sequence with its context. In the source study's methods: Amplification with reference gene primers provided the estimates of nucleated cell counts. The table came from immunoSEQ multiplex PCR; TCRdb's copy has only in-frame clones and leaves some out. V, J and clone size are taken as reported in that table, and D and trimming were inferred from the DNA itself. The sample contains about 120,000 clones, roughly 90% of which appear only once. The data originate from a study of blood T cell repertoires in COVID-19. At the level of the study: Samples came from the United States, Italy and Spain, spanning acute and convalescent COVID-19. T cells, B-cell-depleted T cells, or PBMCs provided the cDNA or gDNA that served as material.

The CDR3 is made up of 11 amino acids. Sequenced input: peripheral blood. The V call is TRBV21-1, the J call TRBJ1-2; the table's D gene call, TRBD1, was not cross checked with the DNA. TRBV21-1 is marked as a pseudogene. This clonotype was obtained from a man between 45 and 60 years old with acute or convalescent COVID-19. The CDR3 DNA is TGTGCCTGTCGACAGGGGGATGGCTACACCTTC. This sequence encodes CACRQGDGYTF.